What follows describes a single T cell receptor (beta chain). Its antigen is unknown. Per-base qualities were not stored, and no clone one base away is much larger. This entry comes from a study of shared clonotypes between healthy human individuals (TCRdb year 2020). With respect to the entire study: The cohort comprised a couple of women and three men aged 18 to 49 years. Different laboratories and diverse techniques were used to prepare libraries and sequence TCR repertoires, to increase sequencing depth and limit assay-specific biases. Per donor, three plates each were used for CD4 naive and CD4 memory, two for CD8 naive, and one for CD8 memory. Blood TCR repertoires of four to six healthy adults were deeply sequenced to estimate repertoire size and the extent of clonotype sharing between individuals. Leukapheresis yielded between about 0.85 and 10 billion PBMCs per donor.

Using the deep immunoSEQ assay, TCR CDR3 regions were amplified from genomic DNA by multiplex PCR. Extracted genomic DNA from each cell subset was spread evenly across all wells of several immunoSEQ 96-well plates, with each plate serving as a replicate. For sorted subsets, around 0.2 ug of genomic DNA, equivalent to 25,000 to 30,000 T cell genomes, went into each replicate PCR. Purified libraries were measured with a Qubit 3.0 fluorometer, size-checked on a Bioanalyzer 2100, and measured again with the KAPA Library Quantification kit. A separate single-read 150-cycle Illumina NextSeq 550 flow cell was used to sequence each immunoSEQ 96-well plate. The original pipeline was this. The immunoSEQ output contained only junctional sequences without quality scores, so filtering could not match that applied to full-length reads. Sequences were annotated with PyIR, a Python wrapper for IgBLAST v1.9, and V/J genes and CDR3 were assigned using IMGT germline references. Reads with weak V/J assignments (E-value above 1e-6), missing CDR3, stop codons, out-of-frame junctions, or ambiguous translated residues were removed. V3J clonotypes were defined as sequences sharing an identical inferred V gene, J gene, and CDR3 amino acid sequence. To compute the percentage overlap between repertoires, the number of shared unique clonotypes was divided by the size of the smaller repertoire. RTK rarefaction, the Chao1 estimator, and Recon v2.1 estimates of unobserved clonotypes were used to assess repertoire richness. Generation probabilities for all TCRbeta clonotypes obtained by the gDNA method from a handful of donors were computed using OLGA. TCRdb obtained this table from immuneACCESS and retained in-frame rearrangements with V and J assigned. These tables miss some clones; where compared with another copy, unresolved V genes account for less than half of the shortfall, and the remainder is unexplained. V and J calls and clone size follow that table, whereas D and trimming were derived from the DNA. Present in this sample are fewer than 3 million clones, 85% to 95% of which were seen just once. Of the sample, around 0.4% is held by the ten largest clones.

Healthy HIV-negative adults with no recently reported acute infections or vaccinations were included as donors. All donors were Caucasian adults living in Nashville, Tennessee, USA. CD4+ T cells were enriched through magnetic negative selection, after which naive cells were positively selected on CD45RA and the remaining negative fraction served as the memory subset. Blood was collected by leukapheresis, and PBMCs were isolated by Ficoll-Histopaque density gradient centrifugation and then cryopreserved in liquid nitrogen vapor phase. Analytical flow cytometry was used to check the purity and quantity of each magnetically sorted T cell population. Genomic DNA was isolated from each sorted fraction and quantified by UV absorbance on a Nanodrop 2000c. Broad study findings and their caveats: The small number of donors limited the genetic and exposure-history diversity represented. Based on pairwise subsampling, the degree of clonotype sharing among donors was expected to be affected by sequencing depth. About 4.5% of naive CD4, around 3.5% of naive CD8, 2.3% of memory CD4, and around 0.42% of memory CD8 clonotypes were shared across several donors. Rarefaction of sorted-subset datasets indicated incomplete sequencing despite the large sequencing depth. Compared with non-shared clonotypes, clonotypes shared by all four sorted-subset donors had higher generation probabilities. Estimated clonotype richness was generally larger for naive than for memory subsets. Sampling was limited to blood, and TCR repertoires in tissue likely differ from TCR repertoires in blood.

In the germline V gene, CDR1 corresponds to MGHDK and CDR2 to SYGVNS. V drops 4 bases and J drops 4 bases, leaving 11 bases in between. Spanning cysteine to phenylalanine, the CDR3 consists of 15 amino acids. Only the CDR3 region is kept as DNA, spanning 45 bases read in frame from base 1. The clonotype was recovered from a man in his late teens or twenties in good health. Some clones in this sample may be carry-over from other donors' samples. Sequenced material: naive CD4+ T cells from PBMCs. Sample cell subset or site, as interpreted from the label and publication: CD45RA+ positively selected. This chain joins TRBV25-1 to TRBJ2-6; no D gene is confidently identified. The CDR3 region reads CASSVKSQGANVLTF. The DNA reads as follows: TGTGCCAGCAGTGTTAAATCTCAGGGGGCCAACGTCCTGACTTTC. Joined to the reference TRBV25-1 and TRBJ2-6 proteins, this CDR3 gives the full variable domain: EADIYQTPRYLVIGTGKKITLECSQTMGHDKMYWYQQDPGMELHLIHYSYGVNSTEKGDLSSESTVSRIRTEHFPLTLESARPSHTSQYLCASSVKSQGANVLTFGAGSRLTVL.